A selection of T cell receptor beta chains follows, all from one sample in a study of T cells in localized non-small cell lung cancer. The data were produced by immunoSEQ multiplex PCR, yet TCRdb's version contains in-frame clones alone and is incomplete. The table shows tens of thousands of clones, with about nine tenths occurring only once. This specimen consisted of peripheral blood, obtained before any cancer treatment. Source of these receptors: a female donor of 60 years or more with stage I squamous cell lung carcinoma. Each CDR3 is given with its conserved first and last residue. The D gene is left open where the match is weak. Clone size is given for some rows only: seen once, a few or many times, or a class if the clone is expanded.

j_call,clone_size,d_call,v_call,cdr3_aa,cdr3_nt
TRBJ2-5,-,TRBD2,TRBV27,CASSFLGGSGQETQYF,TGTGCCAGCAGTTTTCTCGGCGGGAGCGGTCAAGAGACCCAGTACTTC
TRBJ2-7,-,TRBD2,TRBV4-3,CASSQEWLAGAYEQYF,TGCGCCAGCAGCCAAGAGTGGCTAGCGGGGGCCTACGAGCAGTACTTC
TRBJ1-1,-,-,TRBV29-1,CSVGPGQNTEAFF,TGCAGCGTTGGGCCGGGACAGAACACTGAAGCTTTCTTT
TRBJ2-1,-,-,TRBV2,CASSETAEQFF,TGTGCCAGCAGTGAAACAGCGGAGCAGTTCTTC
TRBJ2-1,-,-,TRBV4-1,CASSQDEGVGRRNEQFF,TGCGCCAGCAGCCAAGATGAGGGGGTCGGCCGTAGGAATGAGCAGTTCTTC
TRBJ2-4,-,-,TRBV21-1,CASSKNDRGSLGIQYF,TGTGCCAGCAGCAAAAACGACAGGGGGTCCTTGGGCATTCAGTACTTC
TRBJ1-1,-,-,TRBV15,CATSREQWGNTEAFF,TGTGCCACCAGCAGAGAACAATGGGGGAACACTGAAGCTTTCTTT
TRBJ2-1,-,TRBD2,TRBV7-9,CASSFPSSGRNEQFF,TGTGCCAGCAGCTTCCCTTCTAGCGGGAGGAATGAGCAGTTCTTC
TRBJ1-1,few,-,TRBV29-1,CSVERNTEAFF,TGCAGCGTTGAAAGGAACACTGAAGCTTTCTTT
TRBJ2-7,-,-,TRBV4-3,CASSLRFGAGYEQYF,TGCGCCAGCAGCCTAAGGTTCGGGGCAGGCTACGAGCAGTACTTC
TRBJ2-7,once,-,TRBV4-3,CASSQLISYEQYF,TGCGCCAGCAGCCAACTAATCTCCTACGAGCAGTACTTC
TRBJ2-5,-,TRBD1,TRBV5-1,CASSSTTGEGKTQYF,TGCGCCAGCAGCTCAACTACAGGGGAAGGAAAGACCCAGTACTTC
TRBJ2-5,-,-,TRBV7-7,CASSFGETQYF,TGTGCTAGCAGCTTCGGGGAGACCCAGTACTTC
TRBJ2-1,-,TRBD2,TRBV6-5,CASSRLAGYNEQFF,TGTGCCAGCAGTAGACTAGCGGGGTACAATGAGCAGTTCTTC
TRBJ2-1,-,TRBD2,TRBV5-1,CASSLTSGSGREQFF,TGCGCCAGCAGCTTAACTAGCGGGAGCGGGCGTGAGCAGTTCTTC
TRBJ1-1,-,-,TRBV20-1,CSARGIGAFF,TGCAGTGCTAGAGGGATTGGAGCTTTCTTT
TRBJ2-1,-,TRBD2,TRBV6-4,CASIGTSGVIAYNEQFF,TGTGCCAGCATCGGGACTAGCGGGGTCATCGCCTACAATGAGCAGTTCTTC
TRBJ2-3,-,TRBD2,TRBV27,CASSLRGTSGMTDTQYF,TGTGCCAGCAGCCTCAGGGGGACTAGCGGGATGACAGATACGCAGTATTTT
TRBJ1-5,-,-,TRBV6-5,CASSYSGTGNQPQHF,TGTGCCAGCAGTTACTCGGGGACCGGCAATCAGCCCCAGCATTTT
TRBJ2-7,-,TRBD2,TRBV30,CAWSVPPPAGDKYEQYF,TGTGCCTGGAGTGTACCCCCCCCCGCGGGAGATAAATACGAGCAGTACTTC
TRBJ1-2,-,TRBD1,TRBV18,CASSPSVLDRVSYGYTF,TGTGCCAGCTCGCCGTCTGTTTTGGACAGGGTTTCCTATGGCTACACCTTC
TRBJ2-5,-,TRBD2,TRBV7-9,CASSPTSRLAGETQYF,TGTGCCAGCAGCCCCACTTCGAGGTTAGCGGGAGAGACCCAGTACTTC
TRBJ2-7,-,-,TRBV7-9,CASSFPGAYEQYF,TGTGCCAGCAGCTTCCCAGGGGCTTACGAGCAGTACTTC
TRBJ2-5,-,TRBD2,TRBV5-8,CASSPISFLAGSSETQYF,TGTGCCAGCAGCCCTATCAGTTTCCTAGCGGGAAGCTCAGAGACCCAGTACTTC
TRBJ1-1,-,-,TRBV14,CASSQAENTEAFF,TGTGCCAGCAGCCAAGCGGAGAACACTGAAGCTTTCTTT
TRBJ1-1,-,-,TRBV30,CAWSRTRGGLDTEAFF,TGTGCCTGGAGTAGGACGAGGGGAGGACTGGACACTGAAGCTTTCTTT
TRBJ1-5,once,TRBD1,TRBV25-1,CATTRDRENNQPQHF,TGTGCCACCACCCGGGACAGGGAAAACAATCAGCCCCAGCATTTT
TRBJ1-4,-,-,TRBV27,CASSFKQGATNEKLFF,TGTGCCAGCAGTTTCAAGCAGGGTGCAACTAATGAAAAACTGTTTTTT
TRBJ1-1,-,-,TRBV19,CASSILGRAFF,TGTGCCAGTAGTATATTGGGGCGGGCTTTCTTT
TRBJ2-3,-,-,TRBV7-6,CASSLGLVRSTDTQYF,TGTGCCAGCAGCTTAGGACTAGTCCGTAGCACAGATACGCAGTATTTT
TRBJ2-3,-,-,TRBV7-9,CASSYQGRARDTQYF,TGTGCCAGCAGCTATCAGGGCAGAGCTCGGGATACGCAGTATTTT